The 24 T cell receptor beta chains below come from one sample, sequenced in a study of blood T cell repertoires in COVID-19. Libraries were prepared by immunoSEQ multiplex PCR; TCRdb keeps only in-frame clonotypes and omits some of them. Of about 230,000 clones listed, approximately 87% were seen once; the top ten hold 3% to 3.5%. Input material: PBMCs or T cells enriched from blood (not recorded which). These receptors all stem from a woman between 45 and 60 years old in a cohort exposed to, infected with or recovered from COVID-19 (not recorded which).

V gene TRBV10-2 combines with J gene TRBJ1-5; D may be TRBD1 (6 bases). Per the germline V gene, CDR1 is WSHSY and CDR2 is SAAADI. Trimming pared 3 bases from V and 7 bases from J, leaving 16 bases between. The CDR3 has 15 residues. CDR3 in DNA: TGCGCCAGCAGTGATCTCGTACAGGGAAGGCAGCCCCAGCATTTT. Translating it yields CASSDLVQGRQPQHF.

This rearrangement joins TRBV30 to TRBJ2-7; D not resolved. CDR1 and CDR2 from the germline V gene are GTSNPN and SVGIG (reference sequence). This CDR3 region has 12 residues. V dropped 2 bases and J dropped 1 base, with 6 bases sitting between them. CDR3 region: CAWSFKSYEQYF. In DNA form, the CDR3 reads TGTGCCTGGAGTTTCAAATCCTACGAGCAGTACTTC.

V and J are TRBV6-6 and TRBJ1-2; D unresolved. Between the trimmed V and J ends, which lost 2 bases and 6 bases, there was a span of 7 bases. Germline V lookup: CDR1 MNHNY, CDR2 SVGAGI (reference sequence). The CDR3 has 12 amino acids. The CDR3 nucleotides are TGTGCCAGCAGTTACGCCACGGATGGCTACACCTTC. This gives the protein CASSYATDGYTF.

The CDR3 is CASSLTDANYGYTF. The CDR3 DNA reads as TGTGCCAGCTCACTGACAGATGCTAACTATGGCTACACCTTC. This chain joins TRBV18 and TRBJ1-2; perhaps TRBD1 as D (5 bases). The germline V and J ends were trimmed by 4 bases and 0 bases, with 9 bases remaining between them. Germline V gene lookup returns CDR1 KGHSH and CDR2 LQKENI. This CDR3 is built from 14 residues.

The V call is TRBV5-4, the J call TRBJ1-2; 8 bases map to TRBD1. This CDR3 is 13 amino acids long. V shed 3 bases and J 7 bases; nucleotides not matched to a gene: 5. Germline assignment: CDR1 SGHNT and CDR2 YYREEE (reference sequence). The chain's CDR3 is CASSSGQGPGYTF. For the CDR3, the DNA is TGTGCCAGCAGCTCCGGACAGGGCCCTGGCTACACCTTC. The full variable domain, in which reference TRBV5-4 and TRBJ1-2 provide the parts outside the CDR3, is ETGVTQSPTHLIKTRGQQVTLRCSSQSGHNTVSWYQQALGQGPQFIFQYYREEENGRGNFPPRFSGLQFPNYSSELNVNALELDDSALYLCASSSGQGPGYTFGSGTRLTVV.

V and J are TRBV4-2 and TRBJ1-6, with TRBD1 matching 7 bases. CDR3 length equals 17 residues. The V gene's germline CDR1 is LGHNA and CDR2 YNFKEQ. Trimming removed 0 bases from V and 9 bases from J; junction bases left unmatched: 11. The CDR3 sequence: CASSQDQGVDGGSPLHF. CDR3 nucleotides: TGTGCCAGCAGCCAAGACCAGGGGGTCGACGGAGGTTCACCCCTCCACTTT.

There are a few counts of this clone. The rearrangement uses TRBV5-1 and TRBJ1-2; possible D gene TRBD1, 6 bases. Between the trimmed V and J ends, which lost 4 bases and 5 bases, there was a span of 15 bases. The germline V gene has CDR1 SGHRS and CDR2 YFSETQ. The CDR3 has 14 amino acids. The CDR3 here is CASSPGQREYGYTF. The CDR3 bases are TGCGCCAGCAGCCCAGGACAGCGAGAATATGGCTACACCTTC.

The chain links TRBV9 to TRBJ2-3; D is possibly TRBD2 (6 bases). The CDR3 has 17 amino acids. The V end lost 2 bases, the J end lost 2 bases, and 18 bases lay between the germline ends. Germline assignment: CDR1 SGDLS and CDR2 YYNGEE. CDR3 protein: CASSVTPVGTSTDTQYF. The CDR3 DNA reads TGTGCCAGCAGCGTCACCCCGGTAGGGACTTCCACAGATACGCAGTATTTT.

This chain links TRBV3-1 (or the pseudogene TRBV3-2) with TRBJ2-1; 11 bases align to TRBD1. This CDR3 region has 15 residues. Germline V lookup: CDR1 LGHDT, CDR2 YNNKEL (reference sequence). The V segment lost 3 bases and the J segment 7 bases; nucleotides outside the gene matches: 5. CDR3 nucleotide sequence: TGTGCCAGCAGCCACCGGGGACAGGGGGATAATGAGCAGTTCTTC. Its translation is CASSHRGQGDNEQFF.

This clone appeared a single time. The V and J genes are TRBV28 and TRBJ2-3; the match to TRBD2 covers 10 bases. This CDR3 comprises 16 residues. Germline loops: CDR1 MDHEN, CDR2 SYDVKM. V dropped 6 bases and J dropped 1; count of bases not matched to a gene: 7. The CDR3 loop reads CASSFLGLAGTDTQYF. In DNA form, the CDR3 reads TGTGCCAGCAGCTTTCTCGGACTAGCGGGCACAGATACGCAGTATTTT.

This clone was recorded a few times. The chain carries TRBV4-2 and TRBJ1-1; D is possibly TRBD1 (5 bases). The V gene's germline CDR1 is LGHNA and CDR2 YNFKEQ. Trimming left V 3 bases short and J 8 bases short, with 13 bases between. This CDR3 comprises 13 residues. As DNA, the CDR3 is TGTGCCAGCAGCCAGCGGGGGGGGATGGAAGCTTTCTTT. Translation gives CASSQRGGMEAFF.

This clone has just a few counts. This CDR3 reads CASSLGQRIYTF. DNA of the CDR3: TGTGCCAGCAGTTTAGGGCAGAGGATCTACACCTTC. The chain has TRBV12-3 or TRBV12-4 and TRBJ1-2; no reliable D call. This CDR3 comprises 12 residues. V gave up 1 base and J gave up 10 bases, with 10 bases separating them.

With respect to this clone: A junction boundary mismatches the germline segment, possibly from a read error. V gene TRBV4-1 combines with J gene TRBJ2-4; D is possibly TRBD1 (6 bases). The CDR3 covers 15 residues. From germline, CDR1 is MGHRA and CDR2 YSYEKL. This chain's CDR3 is CASSQEGGNRQVLLF. In nucleotides, the CDR3 is TGCGCCAGCAGCCAAGAAGGGGGAAACAGGCAGGTATTATTGTTC.

V and J are TRBV11-2 and TRBJ1-5, with D possibly being TRBD1 (6 bases). The CDR3 totals 15 residues. V shed 5 bases and J shed 3 bases, with 14 bases lying between them. Germline loops: CDR1 SGHAT, CDR2 FQNNGV. Here the CDR3 reads CASSPGAGNNQPQHF. The CDR3 DNA follows: TGTGCCAGCAGCCCAGGGGCAGGGAACAATCAGCCCCAGCATTTT.

This chain joins TRBV5-1 and TRBJ2-5, with 7 bases aligning to TRBD1. Germline-derived CDR1 and CDR2 are SGHRS and YFSETQ. The CDR3 spans 17 residues. Unmatched junction bases numbered 11, after V lost 1 base and J lost 2 bases. DNA of the CDR3: TGCGCCAGCAGCTTGAGTTCGGCAGGGGGTGAGCAAGAGACCCAGTACTTC. Protein: CASSLSSAGGEQETQYF.

This chain uses TRBV19 with TRBJ1-2, with D perhaps TRBD1 (5 bases). Trimming stripped 5 bases from V and 8 bases from J, with 18 bases between. CDR3 length: 14 amino acids. Looked up from germline, CDR1 is LNHDA and CDR2 is SQIVND (reference sequence). This chain's CDR3 is CASSVDSTQGGYTF. The CDR3 region has the DNA TGTGCCAGTAGTGTCGACTCGACCCAGGGAGGCTACACCTTC.

This chain uses TRBV7-3 with TRBJ2-7, with 7 nucleotides matching TRBD2. Germline V gene sequence: CDR1 SGHTA, CDR2 FQGTGA. The V gene end was trimmed by 3 bases and the J gene end by 6 bases; junction bases not matched to a gene: 14. This CDR3 region has 16 residues. The DNA of the CDR3 is TGTGCCAGCAGCTTTACGGGGGGACTGTCGGGAACCGAGCAGTACTTC. As protein: CASSFTGGLSGTEQYF.

This chain joins TRBV5-1 and TRBJ2-2, with 7 bases identical to TRBD1. V gave up 5 bases and J gave up 3 bases; unmatched junction bases: 7. CDR3 size: 15 residues. CDR1 and CDR2 (germline): SGHRS, YFSETQ. DNA of the CDR3: TGCGCCAGCAGGGGACAGCAGGGGGACACCGGGGAGCTGTTTTTT. Amino acid sequence: CASRGQQGDTGELFF.

The gene calls are TRBV9 and TRBJ1-1; D might be TRBD1 (5 bases). The length of the CDR3 is 15 residues. V dropped 3 bases and J dropped 0 bases, with 12 bases sitting between them. The germline CDR1 and CDR2 sequences are SGDLS and YYNGEE. The CDR3 nucleotides are TGTGCCAGCAGCGGGTTGGAAGGGGTGAACACTGAAGCTTTCTTT. This codes for CASSGLEGVNTEAFF. The full variable domain, rest sourced from reference TRBV9 and TRBJ1-1, is DSGVTQTPKHLITATGQRVTLRCSPRSGDLSVYWYQQSLDQGLQFLIQYYNGEERAKGNILERFSAQQFPDLHSELNLSSLELGDSALYFCASSGLEGVNTEAFFGQGTRLTVV.

The chain uses TRBV15 and TRBJ2-1, with D possibly TRBD2 on 6 matching bases. This CDR3 is built from 19 residues. CDR1 and CDR2 from the germline V gene are LNHNV and YYDKDF (reference sequence). V lost 0 bases to trimming and J lost 4 bases, with 22 bases between them. CDR3 protein: CATSRDLVGVGGGYNEQFF. CDR3 nucleotide sequence: TGTGCCACCAGCAGAGATCTAGTAGGAGTAGGAGGAGGGTACAATGAGCAGTTCTTC.

The rearrangement joins TRBV9 to TRBJ1-2; possible D gene TRBD1, 5 bases. Germline CDR1 is SGDLS and CDR2 is YYNGEE. V lost 0 bases, J lost 2 bases, and 26 bases lay in between. There are 20 residues in the CDR3. CDR3 DNA: TGTGCCAGCAGCGTAGTAGGGGACGCGGGGAGTCGGGGCCCGAACTATGGCTACACCTTC. This codes for CASSVVGDAGSRGPNYGYTF.

The chain is built from TRBV7-9 and TRBJ2-2; D is ambiguous. CDR3 length: 15 amino acids. With 2 bases removed from V and 0 bases from J, the gap between germline ends came to 7 bases. Germline V gives CDR1 SEHNR, CDR2 FQNEAQ (reference sequence). The CDR3 loop reads CASSLSGTNTGELFF. The CDR3 coding sequence is TGTGCCAGCAGCTTATCTGGCACGAACACCGGGGAGCTGTTTTTT.

The gene calls are TRBV23-1 and TRBJ1-5, with D unresolved. TRBV23-1 is designated an ORF whose function remains uncertain. The CDR3 has 15 amino acids. The V and J ends lost 1 base and 2 bases respectively, with 9 bases between them. The CDR3 is CASSQFPEGNQPQHF. Written as DNA, the CDR3 is TGCGCCAGCAGTCAATTCCCTGAGGGCAATCAGCCCCAGCATTTT.

Only a few counts were recorded for this clone. The V and J genes are TRBV9 and TRBJ1-6, with D perhaps matching TRBD1 (6 bases). Germline V CDR1 and CDR2: SGDLS, YYNGEE. With 7 bases removed from V and 9 bases from J, the gap between germline ends came to 11 bases. This CDR3 has 12 amino acids. DNA of the CDR3: TGTGCCAGCCAAGGGGGTAGTTCACCCCTCCACTTT. Translation gives CASQGGSSPLHF.